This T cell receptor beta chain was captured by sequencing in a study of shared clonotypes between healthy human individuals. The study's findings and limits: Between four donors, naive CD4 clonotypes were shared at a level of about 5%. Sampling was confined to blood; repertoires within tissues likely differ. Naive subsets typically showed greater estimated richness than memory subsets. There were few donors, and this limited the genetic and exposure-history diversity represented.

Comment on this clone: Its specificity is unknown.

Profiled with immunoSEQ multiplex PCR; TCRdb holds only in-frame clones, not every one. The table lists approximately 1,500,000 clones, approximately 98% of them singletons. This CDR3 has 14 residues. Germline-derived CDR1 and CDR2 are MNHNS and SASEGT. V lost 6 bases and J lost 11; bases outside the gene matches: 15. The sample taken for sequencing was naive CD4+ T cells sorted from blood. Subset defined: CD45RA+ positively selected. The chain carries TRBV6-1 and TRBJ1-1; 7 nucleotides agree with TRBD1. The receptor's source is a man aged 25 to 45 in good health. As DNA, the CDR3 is TGTGCCAGCAGAGAGAGCGACAGGGTGGGACGGGCTTTCTTT. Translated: CASRESDRVGRAFF.